These T cell receptor beta chains were read from a single sample in a study of blood T cell repertoires in COVID-19. Profiling relied on immunoSEQ multiplex PCR, and the TCRdb table lists in-frame clones only, not all of them. This table has over 150,000 clones, 78% appearing once. Sample: peripheral blood. The receptors were sampled from a man of 80 years or more with acute or convalescent COVID-19. CDR3s include the opening cysteine and the closing phenylalanine or tryptophan. The D gene is left open where the match is weak. Size values are once, few and many counts, or a class for expanded clones, and some rows have none.

- | 13 | - | TRBJ1-4 | TRBV18 | TGTGCCAGCTTGAGGGCAACTAATGAAAAACTGTTTTTT | CASLRATNEKLFF
- | 14 | - | TRBJ2-5 | TRBV19 | TGTGCCAGTAGTATAGTCCCAGGCTTCGAGACCCAGTACTTC | CASSIVPGFETQYF
- | 15 | - | TRBJ2-5 | TRBV5-1 | TGCGCCAGCAGCCTAGGGTGGGACTTCACAGAGACCCAGTACTTC | CASSLGWDFTETQYF
- | 16 | TRBD2 | TRBJ2-1 | TRBV30 | TGTGCCTGGAGTGCCCCAACTAGCGGGGGGGCCTATGAGCAGTTCTTC | CAWSAPTSGGAYEQFF
- | 12 | - | TRBJ1-2 | TRBV12-3/TRBV12-4 | TGTGCCAGCACCCGAGGGAGGGATGGCTACACCTTC | CASTRGRDGYTF
- | 15 | - | TRBJ1-2 | TRBV19 | TGTGCCAGTAGCCCGGGCCCGGGGGGGATATATGGCTACACCTTC | CASSPGPGGIYGYTF
- | 15 | TRBD2 | TRBJ2-3 | TRBV10-2 | TGCGCCAGCAGTGATCGTTGGCGGGGGTCGGATACGCAGTATTTT | CASSDRWRGSDTQYF
- | 15 | TRBD1 | TRBJ1-2 | TRBV28 | TGTGCCAGCAGTTCCAGGGGGCGACGGGGCTATGGCTACACCTTC | CASSSRGRRGYGYTF
many | 17 | - | TRBJ2-2 | TRBV12-2 | TGTGCAAGTCGCTTAGGACCCCGGGACAGGGACCCCGGGGAGCTGTTTTTT | CASRLGPRDRDPGELFF
few | 12 | - | TRBJ1-1 | TRBV5-1 | TGCGCCAGCAGCCGGTCGAACACTGAAGCTTTCTTT | CASSRSNTEAFF
- | 15 | - | TRBJ2-5 | TRBV21-1 | TGTGCCAGCAGCAAAGTCCGGAGGGATGAAGAGACCCAGTACTTC | CASSKVRRDEETQYF
- | 16 | - | TRBJ2-2 | TRBV18 | TGTGCCAGCTCACCACGAAGTGACACTGGGACCGGGGAGCTGTTTTTT | CASSPRSDTGTGELFF
- | 14 | - | TRBJ1-5 | TRBV7-2 | TGTGCCAGCAGCCCTGCCGTGGCAGGTCAGCCCCAGCATTTT | CASSPAVAGQPQHF
- | 14 | TRBD2 | TRBJ2-5 | TRBV29-1 | TGCAGCGTTGTAGCACTAGCGGGGCAAGAGACCCAGTACTTC | CSVVALAGQETQYF
- | 16 | TRBD2 | TRBJ2-5 | TRBV7-9 | TGTGCCAGCAGCTTGTCGGGTAGCGGGGTAAGGGAGACCCAGTACTTC | CASSLSGSGVRETQYF
- | 13 | - | TRBJ1-2 | TRBV5-8 | TGTGCCAGCAGCTTGGGGCAGACTGATGGCTACACCTTC | CASSLGQTDGYTF
few | 17 | TRBD2 | TRBJ2-5 | TRBV7-3 | TGTGCCAGCAGCTCGGGGACTAGCGGGGTGATCCAAGAGACCCAGTACTTC | CASSSGTSGVIQETQYF
- | 14 | - | TRBJ2-2 | TRBV6-4 | TGTGCCAGCAGTCTTAATCAGGGTTTCGGGGAGCTGTTTTTT | CASSLNQGFGELFF
- | 16 | - | TRBJ2-1 | TRBV10-3 | TGTGCCGCCGCTGGGGGGGGCTCGGGCTCCTACAATGAGCAGTTCTTC | CAAAGGGSGSYNEQFF
few | 13 | - | TRBJ2-7 | TRBV11-1 | TGTGCCAGCAGCCGACCCGGGGGTTCCGAGCAGTACTTC | CASSRPGGSEQYF
- | 16 | - | TRBJ2-5 | TRBV15 | TGTGCCACCAGCAGAGACCCCCCGGGCAGGGATGAGACCCAGTACTTC | CATSRDPPGRDETQYF
- | 17 | TRBD1 | TRBJ2-2 | TRBV4-1 | TGCGCCAGCAGCCAAGAGGCGGGGACAGGGGACACCGGGGAGCTGTTTTTT | CASSQEAGTGDTGELFF
- | 14 | - | TRBJ2-3 | TRBV6-1 | TGTGCCAGCAGTGAAGGACTTCACACAGATACGCAGTATTTT | CASSEGLHTDTQYF
- | 12 | - | TRBJ1-2 | TRBV6-2/TRBV6-3 | TGTGCCAGCAGTTACCCTCGGTATGGCTACACCTTC | CASSYPRYGYTF
- | 14 | - | TRBJ2-4 | TRBV18 | TGTGCCAGCTCACCGGGACTAGCCAAAAACATTCAGTACTTC | CASSPGLAKNIQYF